This TCR beta chain originates from a study of cytomegalovirus exposure and HLA in healthy donors. The study's findings and limits: The authors considered a cluster of highly shared sequence variants likely to be a sequencing artifact. As a later analysis showed, a missense DCLRE1C variant was linked to trimming of TCR beta V- and J-genes. In an earlier analysis, in roughly 600 donors, most V segments appeared productive either ~90% or ~30% of the time.

Germline lookup yields CDR1 SGHVS and CDR2 FQNEAQ. CDR3 length: 15 amino acids. V was cut by 3 bases and J by 0 bases, with 12 bases left in between. With 60 Vbeta and 13 Jbeta primers, the PCR was carried out. Assay: immunoSEQ multiplex PCR; the TCRdb copy retains only in-frame clones and omits some. The sample has 150,000 to 200,000 clones, approximately 80% seen once. Remarks on this clone: The antigen remains undetermined.

The source of this sequence is a woman aged 30 to 39 in good health and CMV-seropositive. The sequencing input was PBMCs. The chain employs TRBV7-8 and TRBJ2-7; D unresolved. The CDR3 coding sequence is TGTGCCAGCAGCTTCGCCGGGTTGAGCTCCTACGAGCAGTACTTC. It codes for CASSFAGLSSYEQYF.